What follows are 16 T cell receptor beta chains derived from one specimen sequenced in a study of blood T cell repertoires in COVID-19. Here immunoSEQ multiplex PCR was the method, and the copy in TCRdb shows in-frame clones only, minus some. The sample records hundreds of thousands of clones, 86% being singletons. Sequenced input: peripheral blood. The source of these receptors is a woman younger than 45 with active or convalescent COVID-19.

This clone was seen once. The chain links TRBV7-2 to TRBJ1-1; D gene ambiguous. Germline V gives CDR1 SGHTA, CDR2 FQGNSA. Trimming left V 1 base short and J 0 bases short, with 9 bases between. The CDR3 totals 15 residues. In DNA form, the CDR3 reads TGTGCCAGCAGCTTAGGTCCGTATATGAACACTGAAGCTTTCTTT. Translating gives CASSLGPYMNTEAFF.

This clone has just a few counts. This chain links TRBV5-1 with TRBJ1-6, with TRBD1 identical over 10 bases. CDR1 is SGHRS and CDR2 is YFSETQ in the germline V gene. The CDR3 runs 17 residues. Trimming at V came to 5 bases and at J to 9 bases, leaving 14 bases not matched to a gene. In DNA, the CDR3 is TGCGCCAGCAGTAACGATATCCCGGGACAGGGGTTTTCACCCCTCCACTTT. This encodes CASSNDIPGQGFSPLHF. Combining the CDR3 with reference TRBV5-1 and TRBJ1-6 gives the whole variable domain KAGVTQTPRYLIKTRGQQVTLSCSPISGHRSVSWYQQTPGQGLQFLFEYFSETQRNKGNFPGRFSGRQFSNSRSEMNVSTLELGDSALYLCASSNDIPGQGFSPLHFGNGTRLTVT.

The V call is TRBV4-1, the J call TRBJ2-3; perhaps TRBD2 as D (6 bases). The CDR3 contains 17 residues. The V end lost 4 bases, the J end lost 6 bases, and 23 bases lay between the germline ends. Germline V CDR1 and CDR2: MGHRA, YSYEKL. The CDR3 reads CASSPNGRDFRRDTQYF. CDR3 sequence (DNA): TGCGCCAGCAGCCCCAATGGCCGGGACTTCCGTAGGGATACGCAGTATTTT.

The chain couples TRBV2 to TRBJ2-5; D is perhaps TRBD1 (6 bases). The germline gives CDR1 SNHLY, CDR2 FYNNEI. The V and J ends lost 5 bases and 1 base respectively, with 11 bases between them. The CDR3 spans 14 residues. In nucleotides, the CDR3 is TGTGCCAGCAGTCCCGACAGGACCCAAGAGACCCAGTACTTC. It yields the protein CASSPDRTQETQYF. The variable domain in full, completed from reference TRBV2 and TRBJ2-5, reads EPEVTQTPSHQVTQMGQEVILRCVPISNHLYFYWYRQILGQKVEFLVSFYNNEISEKSEIFDDQFSVERPDGSNFTLKIRSTKLEDSAMYFCASSPDRTQETQYFGPGTRLLVL.

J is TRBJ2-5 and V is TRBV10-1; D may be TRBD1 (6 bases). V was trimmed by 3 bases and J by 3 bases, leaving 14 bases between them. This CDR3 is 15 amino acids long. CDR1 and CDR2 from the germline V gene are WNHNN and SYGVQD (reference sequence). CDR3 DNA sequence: TGCGCCAGCAGTGACCGGGACACGGGGAAAGAGACCCAGTACTTC. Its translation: CASSDRDTGKETQYF.

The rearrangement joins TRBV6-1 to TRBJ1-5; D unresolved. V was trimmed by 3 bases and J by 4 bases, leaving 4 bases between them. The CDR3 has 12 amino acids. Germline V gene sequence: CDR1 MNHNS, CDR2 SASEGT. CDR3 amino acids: CASSDENQPQHF. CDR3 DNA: TGTGCCAGCAGTGATGAGAATCAGCCCCAGCATTTT.

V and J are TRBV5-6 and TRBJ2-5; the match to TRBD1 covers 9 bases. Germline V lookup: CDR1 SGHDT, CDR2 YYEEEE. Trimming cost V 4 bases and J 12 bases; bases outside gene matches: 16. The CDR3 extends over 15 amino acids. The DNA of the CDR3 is TGTGCCAGCAGCCCCCGGACAGGGGTCTTCCCCCGGGAGTACTTC. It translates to CASSPRTGVFPREYF.

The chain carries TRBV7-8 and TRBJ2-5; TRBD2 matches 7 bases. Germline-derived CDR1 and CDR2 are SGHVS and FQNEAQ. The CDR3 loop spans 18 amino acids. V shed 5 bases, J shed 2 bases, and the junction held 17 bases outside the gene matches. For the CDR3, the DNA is TGTGCCAGCAGCCTCTCCAATGTTGTGGCTAGCGGACAAGAGACCCAGTACTTC. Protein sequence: CASSLSNVVASGQETQYF.

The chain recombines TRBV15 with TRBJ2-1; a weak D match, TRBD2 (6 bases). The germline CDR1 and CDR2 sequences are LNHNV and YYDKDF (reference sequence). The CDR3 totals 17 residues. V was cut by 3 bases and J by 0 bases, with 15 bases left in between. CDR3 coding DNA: TGTGCCACCAGCAGGCCTGGAGGGGACCTCTCCTACAATGAGCAGTTCTTC. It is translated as CATSRPGGDLSYNEQFF.

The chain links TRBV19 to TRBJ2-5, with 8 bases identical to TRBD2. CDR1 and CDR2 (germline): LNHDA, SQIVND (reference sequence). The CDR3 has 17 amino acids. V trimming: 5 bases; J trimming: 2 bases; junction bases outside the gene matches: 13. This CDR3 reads CASSPGGGTDLQETQYF. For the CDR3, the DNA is TGTGCCAGTAGTCCCGGGGGGGGGACGGACTTACAAGAGACCCAGTACTTC.

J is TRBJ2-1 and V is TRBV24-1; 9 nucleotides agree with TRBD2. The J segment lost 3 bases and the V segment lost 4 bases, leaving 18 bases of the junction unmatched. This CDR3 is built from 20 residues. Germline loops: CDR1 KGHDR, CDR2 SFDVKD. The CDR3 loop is CATSDPRLAGGPLDYNEQFF. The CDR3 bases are TGTGCCACCAGTGACCCCCGGCTCGCGGGAGGGCCTTTGGACTACAATGAGCAGTTCTTC.

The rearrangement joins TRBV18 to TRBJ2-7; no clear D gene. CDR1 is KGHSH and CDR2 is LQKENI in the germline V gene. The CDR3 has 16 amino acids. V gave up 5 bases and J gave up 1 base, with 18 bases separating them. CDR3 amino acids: CASSGRAQARSYEQYF. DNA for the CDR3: TGTGCCAGCTCAGGTCGAGCCCAGGCTCGGTCCTACGAGCAGTACTTC.

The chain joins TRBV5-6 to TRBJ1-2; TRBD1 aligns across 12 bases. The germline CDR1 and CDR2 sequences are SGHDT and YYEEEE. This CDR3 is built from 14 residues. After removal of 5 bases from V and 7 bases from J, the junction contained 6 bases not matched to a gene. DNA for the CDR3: TGTGCCAGCAGATGGGGACAGGGGGCTTTTGGCTACACCTTC. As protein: CASRWGQGAFGYTF.

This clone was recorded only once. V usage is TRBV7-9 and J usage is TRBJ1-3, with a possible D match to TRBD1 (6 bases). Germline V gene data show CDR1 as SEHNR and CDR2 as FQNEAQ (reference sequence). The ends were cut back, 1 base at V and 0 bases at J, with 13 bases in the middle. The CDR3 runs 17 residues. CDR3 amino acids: CASSLVTGPSSGNTIYF. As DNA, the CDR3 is TGTGCCAGCAGCTTAGTAACAGGGCCGAGCTCTGGAAACACCATATATTTT.

The CDR3 reads CASSPSRSSPLHF. CDR3 nucleotides: TGTGCCAGTAGTCCCTCTCGGAGTTCACCCCTCCACTTT. The chain has TRBV19 and TRBJ1-6; D remains ambiguous. V was cut by 5 bases and J by 9 bases, with 11 bases left in between. In germline, CDR1 is LNHDA, CDR2 SQIVND (reference sequence). The CDR3 has 13 amino acids.

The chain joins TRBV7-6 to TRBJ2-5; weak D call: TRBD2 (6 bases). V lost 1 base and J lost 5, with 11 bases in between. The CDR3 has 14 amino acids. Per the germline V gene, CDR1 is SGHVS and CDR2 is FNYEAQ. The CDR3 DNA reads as TGTGCCAGCAGCTTAGAAATCCGGGGGGAGACCCAGTACTTC. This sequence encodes CASSLEIRGETQYF.